This T cell receptor (beta chain) came from a study of tumor and adjacent non-tumor tissue in lung cancer. Study context: Stage I to III disease affected approximately 11 men and roughly 5 women aged roughly 31 to 85.

Study-level results: Tumor repertoires had a smaller top 100 clone share than normal lung. Patients with more diverse tumor TCRs had worse survival.

Regarding this clonotype: The target antigen is unknown. Since a much larger clone is just one base distant, this may be a read error.

Three rounds of nested PCR, following a modified ARM-PCR protocol, produced the TCRbeta library. TCRdb itself ran the multiplex PCR reads through MiXCR, one entry per CDR3 protein. This sample has roughly 76,000 distinct CDR3 sequences, with about two thirds found just once. CDR1 is SGHRS, CDR2 YFSETQ, per germline. The germline V and J ends were trimmed by 3 bases and 9 bases, with 19 bases remaining between them. The CDR3 runs to 15 residues. This sample's RNA came from whole unsorted tissue. The specimen was lung tumor tissue. This chain uses TRBV5-1 with TRBJ2-1; D gene unclear. The clonotype comes from a woman between 70 and 85 years old with non-small cell lung cancer. The chain's CDR3 is CASSSDTAVLGEQFF. The CDR3 nucleotides are TGCGCCAGCAGCTCAGACACGGCAGTGCTCGGTGAGCAGTTCTTC.